This is a list of T cell receptor beta chains from one sample in a study of shared clonotypes between healthy human individuals. Libraries were prepared by immunoSEQ multiplex PCR; TCRdb keeps only in-frame clonotypes and omits some of them. Among roughly 2,000,000 clones, around 95% were seen once, and the ten largest hold under 2%. Source material: naive CD8+ T cells from PBMCs. Source of these receptors: a man aged 18 to 29 in good health. Some clones in this sample may be carry-over from other donors' samples. CDR3s include the opening cysteine and the closing phenylalanine or tryptophan. D genes are given only for firm matches. Clone size is not always given. Where it is, it says once, few, many or a class for expanded clones.

13 | NA | TRBJ1-2 | TRBD1 | TRBV5-6 | TGTGCCAGCAGCTTTGGACAGGGGGCGCGGTACACCTTC | CASSFGQGARYTF
16 | NA | TRBJ2-5 | TRBD2 | TRBV5-6 | TGTGCCAGCAGCTTGGGGTCTAGCGGGAAGCAAGAGACCCAGTACTTC | CASSLGSSGKQETQYF
16 | once | TRBJ1-3 | NA | TRBV28 | TGTGCCAGCAGTAGGGCGGGATTCCTCTCTGGAAACACCATATATTTT | CASSRAGFLSGNTIYF
12 | NA | TRBJ2-2 | NA | TRBV10-3 | TGTGCCATCAGTGTGGACAGCGGGGAGCTGTTTTTT | CAISVDSGELFF
16 | NA | TRBJ2-1 | TRBD1 | TRBV13 | TGTGCCAGCCATGACCGGGACAGGGGGTTCTTAGATGAGCAGTTCTTC | CASHDRDRGFLDEQFF
16 | NA | TRBJ1-2 | TRBD1 | TRBV7-2 | TGTGCCAGCAGCGCCGGGACAGGGTTTGTAAACTATGGCTACACCTTC | CASSAGTGFVNYGYTF
16 | NA | TRBJ2-5 | NA | TRBV7-9 | TGTGCCAGCAGCTTGAGGGACCGAAACAACCAAGAGACCCAGTACTTC | CASSLRDRNNQETQYF
16 | NA | TRBJ2-2 | NA | TRBV28 | TGTGCCAGCAGTATATCGACAGGCATGAACACCGGGGAGCTGTTTTTT | CASSISTGMNTGELFF
13 | NA | TRBJ1-1 | NA | TRBV14 | TGTGCCAGCAGCCAAAAGGGTGCCCCTGAAGCTTTCTTT | CASSQKGAPEAFF
14 | NA | TRBJ1-3 | TRBD1 | TRBV5-4 | TGTGCCAGCAGCTTGCAGGGGGGAAGAAACACCATATATTTT | CASSLQGGRNTIYF
12 | NA | TRBJ1-1 | NA | TRBV21-1 | TGTGCCAGCAGCAAATTCCCCGGGATAGCTTTCTTT | CASSKFPGIAFF
12 | NA | TRBJ1-2 | NA | TRBV27 | TGTGCCAGCCATCCAGGTCTCTATGGCTACACCTTC | CASHPGLYGYTF
15 | NA | TRBJ2-7 | NA | TRBV11-2 | TGTGCCAGCAGCTTAGTGGGCGGGCGCTCCTACGAGCAGTACTTC | CASSLVGGRSYEQYF
15 | NA | TRBJ2-7 | NA | TRBV27 | TGTGCCAGCAGTTTAGACCCCGGGACACCCTACGAGCAGTACTTC | CASSLDPGTPYEQYF
14 | NA | TRBJ1-2 | NA | TRBV30 | TGTGCCTGGAGTGGTAGGGAATTTTACTATGGCTACACCTTC | CAWSGREFYYGYTF
15 | NA | TRBJ2-7 | TRBD1 | TRBV28 | TGTGCCAGCAGACCAAGGGACAGGTATACCTACGAGCAGTACTTC | CASRPRDRYTYEQYF
17 | NA | TRBJ1-1 | NA | TRBV5-1 | TGCGCCAGCAGCTTGGAGTGGGGTGTGGGTGAGAACACTGAAGCTTTCTTT | CASSLEWGVGENTEAFF
13 | NA | TRBJ2-3 | NA | TRBV7-6 | TGTGCCAGCAGCTTAGATCGGGCTTTTCATAGTAGTTTT | CASSLDRAFHSSF
15 | NA | TRBJ2-1 | TRBD2 | TRBV2 | TGTGCCAGCAGGGTCACACGGGGGGTTTACAATGAGCAGTTCTTC | CASRVTRGVYNEQFF
13 | NA | TRBJ1-1 | NA | TRBV9 | TGTGCCAGCAGCCCCTGGATGAACACTGAAGCTTTCTTT | CASSPWMNTEAFF
14 | NA | TRBJ2-1 | TRBD2 | TRBV5-6 | TGTGCCAGCAGCCCCGGGGGGGACTACATTGAGCAGTTCTTC | CASSPGGDYIEQFF
14 | once | TRBJ1-2 | TRBD1 | TRBV5-4 | TGTGCCAGCAGCCGCGGGACAGGGGGCTATGGCTACACCTTC | CASSRGTGGYGYTF
16 | NA | TRBJ2-3 | NA | TRBV28 | TGTGCCAGCAGTTTAGTGGCTCCTCTTGGCACAGATACGCAGTATTTT | CASSLVAPLGTDTQYF
16 | NA | TRBJ2-1 | TRBD1 | TRBV6-5 | TGTGCCAGCAGTTACTCGGTGACAGGGGTAATGGATGAGCAGTTCTTC | CASSYSVTGVMDEQFF
16 | NA | TRBJ1-2 | TRBD1 | TRBV5-1 | TGCGCCAGCAGCTTGGATTTTGGACAGGCCCCCTGGGGCTACACCTTC | CASSLDFGQAPWGYTF
16 | NA | TRBJ2-5 | TRBD1 | TRBV7-2 | TGTGCCAGCAGCTTAGGACAGGGGCACTACCAAGAGACCCAGTACTTC | CASSLGQGHYQETQYF
15 | NA | TRBJ1-2 | TRBD1 | TRBV10-3 | TGTGCCATCAGTGAATGGCAGGGGGGGGCTTATGGCTACACCTTC | CAISEWQGGAYGYTF
17 | NA | TRBJ2-7 | TRBD2 | TRBV7-8 | TGTGCCAGCAGCGTCGGACTAGCGGGAGGGGGCTCCTACGAGCAGTACTTC | CASSVGLAGGGSYEQYF
15 | once | TRBJ1-3 | NA | TRBV7-9 | TGTGCCAGCAGTCCGAAAGGGGTGGCTGGAAACACCATATATTTT | CASSPKGVAGNTIYF
14 | NA | TRBJ2-3 | NA | TRBV9 | TGTGCCAGCAGTGCAGCTAAAATCACAGATACGCAGTATTTT | CASSAAKITDTQYF
14 | few | TRBJ1-5 | NA | TRBV28 | TGTGCCAGCAGTTTGAAGGGCTACAATCAGCCCCAGCATTTT | CASSLKGYNQPQHF
12 | NA | TRBJ2-7 | NA | TRBV19 | TGTGCCAGTAGTATAGGGAACTACGAGCAGTACTTC | CASSIGNYEQYF
15 | NA | TRBJ2-7 | NA | TRBV11-1 | TGTGCCAGCAGCTTAATGGAGGGCCAATACTACGAGCAGTACTTC | CASSLMEGQYYEQYF
18 | NA | TRBJ2-2 | TRBD2 | TRBV7-8 | TGTGCCAGCAGCTTTCGGGGTCGGACTAGCGCCTACACCGGGGAGCTGTTTTTT | CASSFRGRTSAYTGELFF
14 | NA | TRBJ2-7 | TRBD2 | TRBV7-9 | TGTGCCAGCAGCCTCGCGGGGGTCTTTGGCGAGCAGTACTTC | CASSLAGVFGEQYF
18 | NA | TRBJ1-5 | NA | TRBV9 | TGTGCCAGCAGCGTACCTGCCGACCGGTATCACGAGGATCAGCCCCAGCATTTT | CASSVPADRYHEDQPQHF
16 | NA | TRBJ1-2 | TRBD1 | TRBV28 | TGTGCCAGCAGCCTTTCTCGGAACAGGGGGGTAAGGGGCTACACCTTC | CASSLSRNRGVRGYTF
14 | NA | TRBJ1-1 | NA | TRBV29-1 | TGCAGCGTTGGTACGACGGGGAGAAACACTGAAGCTTTCTTT | CSVGTTGRNTEAFF
14 | NA | TRBJ2-1 | NA | TRBV28 | TGTGCCAGCAGTCGTCCGGCTTTTTACAATGAGCAGTTCTTC | CASSRPAFYNEQFF
15 | NA | TRBJ2-2 | NA | TRBV9 | TGTGCCAGCAGCGTACGACCACTAGGAAACGGGGAGCTGTTTTTT | CASSVRPLGNGELFF
14 | NA | TRBJ2-7 | NA | TRBV9 | TGTGCCAGCAGCGCCCCCGGGGCTGAGCGCGAGCAGTACTTC | CASSAPGAEREQYF
12 | NA | TRBJ2-7 | NA | TRBV19 | TGTGCCAGTAGTATGACGGGCTACGAGCAGTACTTC | CASSMTGYEQYF
16 | NA | TRBJ1-2 | NA | TRBV13 | TGTGCCAGCAGCCCAATGAAAGCCGAGATGCCTTATGGCTACACCTTC | CASSPMKAEMPYGYTF
15 | NA | TRBJ2-7 | NA | TRBV15 | TGTGCCACCAGCCGAAAGGACGGGACGGCCTACGAGCAGTACTTC | CATSRKDGTAYEQYF
13 | NA | TRBJ1-5 | NA | TRBV19 | TGTGCCAGTAGTCGCTCTCGGGATCAGCCCCAGCATTTT | CASSRSRDQPQHF
15 | once | TRBJ2-2 | TRBD2 | TRBV9 | TGTGCCAGCAAAAGTAGCGGGAGTGGGGCCGGGGAGCTGTTTTTT | CASKSSGSGAGELFF
17 | NA | TRBJ1-4 | TRBD1 | TRBV18 | TGTGCCAGCTCACCAAATGTCTCCGGGACAGGGGCGAAAAAACTGTTTTTT | CASSPNVSGTGAKKLFF
14 | NA | TRBJ1-1 | NA | TRBV28 | TGTGCCAGCAGTTTCAGGCAGGAGAACACTGAAGCTTTCTTT | CASSFRQENTEAFF
19 | NA | TRBJ2-7 | NA | TRBV4-1 | TGCGCCAGCAGCCAGGTTAGGGGGGGGTTCGACAGCCCTTCCTACGAGCAGTACTTC | CASSQVRGGFDSPSYEQYF
15 | NA | TRBJ2-7 | NA | TRBV15 | TGTGCCACCAGTGGTTCTGTAGACAGCTCCTACGAGCAGTACTTC | CATSGSVDSSYEQYF
17 | NA | TRBJ1-3 | NA | TRBV1 | TGCACCAGCAGCCAAGAATCGCCCAGACAGATCAAAAACACCATATATTTT | CTSSQESPRQIKNTIYF